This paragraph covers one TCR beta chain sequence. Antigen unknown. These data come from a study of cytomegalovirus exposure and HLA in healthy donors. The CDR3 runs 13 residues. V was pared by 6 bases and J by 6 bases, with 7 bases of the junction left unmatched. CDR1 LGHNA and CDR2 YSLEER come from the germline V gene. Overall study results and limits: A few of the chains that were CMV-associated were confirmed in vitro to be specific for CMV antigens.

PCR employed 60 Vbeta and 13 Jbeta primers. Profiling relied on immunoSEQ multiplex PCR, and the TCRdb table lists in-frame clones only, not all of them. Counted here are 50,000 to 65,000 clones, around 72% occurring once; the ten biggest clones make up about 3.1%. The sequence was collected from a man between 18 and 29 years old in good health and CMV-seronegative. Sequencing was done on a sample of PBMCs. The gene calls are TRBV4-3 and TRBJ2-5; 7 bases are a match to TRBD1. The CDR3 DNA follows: TGCGCCAGCAGTCGACAGGGTCTGAAGACCCAGTACTTC. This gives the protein CASSRQGLKTQYF.